This entry is about one T cell receptor (beta chain). As handled by the study authors: Estimation of nucleated cell counts relied on the amplification of reference gene primers. Sequencing was performed with immunoSEQ multiplex PCR; in TCRdb, only in-frame clones are kept and a portion is missing. Clone size and the V and J calls come from that table; the DNA yielded D and trimming. The sample lists 220,000 or so clones; 90% to 95% were seen once. The Seattle site enrolled patients during active infection and followed them longitudinally. Per germline, CDR1 KGHDR and CDR2 SFDVKD. Trimming removed 3 bases at V and 1 base at J, with 13 bases between. CDR3 length equals 16 residues. This entry is derived from a study of blood T cell repertoires in COVID-19. Study in general: Sites in the United States, Italy and Spain provided acute and convalescent COVID-19 samples. T cells, B-cell-depleted T cells, or PBMCs supplied cDNA or gDNA.

The chain is built from TRBV24-1 and TRBJ2-3; D uncertain. The clonotype originates from a man in his 60s with COVID-19, enrolled during active disease. Sample: peripheral blood. CDR3 nucleotides: TGTGCCACCAGTGATCCTGGCTCCCAGGGCACAGATACGCAGTATTTT. Protein: CATSDPGSQGTDTQYF.